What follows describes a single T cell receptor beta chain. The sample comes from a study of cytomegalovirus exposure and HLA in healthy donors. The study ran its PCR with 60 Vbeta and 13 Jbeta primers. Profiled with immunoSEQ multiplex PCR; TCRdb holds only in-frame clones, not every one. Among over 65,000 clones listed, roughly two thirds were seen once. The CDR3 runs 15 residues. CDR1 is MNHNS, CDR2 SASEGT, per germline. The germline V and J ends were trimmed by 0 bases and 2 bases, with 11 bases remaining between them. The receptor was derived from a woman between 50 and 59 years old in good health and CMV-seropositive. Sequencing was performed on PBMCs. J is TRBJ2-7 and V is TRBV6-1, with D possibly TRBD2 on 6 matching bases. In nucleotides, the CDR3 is TGTGCCAGCAGTGAAGCGATCGGGGGTCCCTACGAGCAGTACGTC. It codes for CASSEAIGGPYEQYV.